A selection of T cell receptor beta chains follows, all from one sample in a study of blood T cell repertoires in COVID-19. Clones were read by immunoSEQ multiplex PCR, and TCRdb kept only the in-frame ones, dropping some. The data show 360,000 or so clones, around nine tenths seen once. Sequencing used PBMCs or T cells enriched from blood (not recorded which). The receptors come from a woman between 25 and 40 years old who had recovered from COVID-19. The CDR3 runs from the conserved cysteine through the conserved F or W. D genes are given only for firm matches. Rows may omit the clone size; those that give it use once, few, many or a size class.

v_gene	j_gene	abundance	d_gene	len	CDR3aa	CDR3nt
TRBV27	TRBJ2-1	.	TRBD2	14	CASSRVAGADEQFF	TGTGCCAGCAGCCGAGTAGCGGGAGCCGATGAGCAGTTCTTC
TRBV9	TRBJ2-1	.	TRBD2	16	CASSVAGSGSYNEQFF	TGTGCCAGCAGCGTAGCCGGTAGCGGGAGCTACAATGAGCAGTTCTTC
TRBV18	TRBJ1-5	.	.	14	CASSPTVINQPQHF	TGTGCCAGCTCACCGACAGTAATTAATCAGCCCCAGCATTTT
TRBV6-2/TRBV6-3	TRBJ2-7	.	TRBD2	17	CASSPGTSGHASYEQYF	TGTGCCAGCAGTCCCGGGACTAGCGGGCACGCCTCCTACGAGCAGTACTTC
TRBV7-2	TRBJ1-1	.	.	13	CASTGGRDTEAFF	TGTGCCAGCACCGGCGGCAGAGACACTGAAGCTTTCTTT
TRBV2	TRBJ1-1	.	TRBD1	19	CASSLSIDRGDWMNTEAFF	TGTGCCAGCAGTCTTTCGATCGACAGGGGAGATTGGATGAACACTGAAGCTTTCTTT
TRBV3-1/TRBV3-2	TRBJ2-7	.	TRBD1	13	CASSLRGWDEQYF	TGTGCCAGCAGCCTCAGGGGGTGGGACGAGCAGTACTTC
TRBV18	TRBJ1-2	.	.	13	CASSPPGEDGYTF	TGTGCCAGCTCACCACCAGGGGAGGATGGCTACACCTTC
TRBV6-5	TRBJ2-7	.	TRBD1	14	CASTEPTGSGEQYF	TGTGCCAGCACCGAGCCGACAGGGTCTGGCGAGCAGTACTTC
TRBV7-2	TRBJ1-1	once	.	15	CASSQAGTEGTEAFF	TGTGCCAGCAGCCAAGCTGGGACGGAGGGCACTGAAGCTTTCTTT
TRBV6-5	TRBJ2-7	.	TRBD2	15	CASREGLAGSYEQYF	TGTGCCAGCAGGGAGGGACTAGCGGGGTCCTACGAGCAGTACTTC
TRBV5-1	TRBJ2-5	once	TRBD1	15	CASSLGDRGGETQYF	TGCGCCAGCAGCTTGGGGGACAGGGGCGGGGAGACCCAGTACTTC
TRBV24-1	TRBJ2-1	.	TRBD2	17	CATSDGTSGSSYNEQFF	TGTGCCACCAGTGACGGGACTAGCGGGAGCTCCTACAATGAGCAGTTCTTC
TRBV30	TRBJ1-1	.	.	15	CAWSAYRDSNTEAFF	TGTGCCTGGAGTGCGTATCGGGACTCGAACACTGAAGCTTTCTTT
TRBV2	TRBJ2-4	.	.	15	CASSEARAAKNIQYF	TGTGCCAGCAGTGAAGCGCGGGCAGCCAAAAACATTCAGTACTTC
TRBV5-5	TRBJ1-3	once	.	16	CASSLDPGISGNTIYF	TGTGCCAGCAGCTTGGATCCAGGGATCTCTGGAAACACCATATATTTT
TRBV4-2	TRBJ2-5	once	TRBD2	13	CASSPGLGKTQYF	TGTGCCAGCAGCCCGGGACTAGGGAAGACCCAGTACTTC
TRBV10-3	TRBJ1-6	.	.	14	CAISRTERNSPLHF	TGTGCCATCAGTCGGACAGAAAGGAATTCACCCCTCCACTTT
TRBV3-1/TRBV3-2	TRBJ2-3	.	.	14	CASSQRGVSDTQYF	TGTGCCAGCAGCCAGCGCGGGGTTTCAGATACGCAGTATTTT
TRBV5-1	TRBJ1-2	.	TRBD1	13	CASSSRRGLGYTF	TGCGCCAGCAGCTCGAGAAGGGGGCTGGGCTACACCTTC
TRBV18	TRBJ1-1	.	TRBD1	14	CASSPGTGGTEAFF	TGTGCCAGCTCACCCGGGACAGGGGGGACTGAAGCTTTCTTT
TRBV5-1	TRBJ2-2	.	TRBD1	15	CASSSGTDLSGELFF	TGCGCCAGCAGCTCAGGGACAGATCTTTCCGGGGAGCTGTTTTTT
TRBV4-2	TRBJ2-1	.	TRBD2	15	CASSQDRLADNEQFF	TGTGCCAGCAGCCAAGATAGACTAGCGGACAATGAGCAGTTCTTC
TRBV3-1/TRBV3-2	TRBJ2-1	.	.	14	CASSPGDVNNEQFF	TGTGCCAGCAGCCCGGGGGACGTCAACAATGAGCAGTTCTTC
TRBV6-2/TRBV6-3	TRBJ1-2	.	.	14	CASSYTTVHYGYTF	TGTGCCAGCAGTTACACGACAGTCCACTATGGCTACACCTTC
TRBV29-1	TRBJ2-5	.	TRBD2	12	CSVAGVKETQYF	TGCAGCGTAGCGGGGGTAAAAGAGACCCAGTACTTC
TRBV6-5	TRBJ2-7	.	.	13	CASSSLRGYEQYF	TGTGCCAGCAGCTCCCTAAGGGGGTACGAGCAGTACTTC
TRBV30	TRBJ2-2	.	.	14	CAWSGDRSVGELFF	TGTGCCTGGAGTGGAGACAGGTCCGTCGGGGAGCTGTTTTTT
TRBV7-3	TRBJ1-6	.	TRBD1	16	CASSLRGDRGRSPLHF	TGTGCCAGCAGCTTAAGAGGGGACAGGGGGCGTTCACCCCTCCACTTT
TRBV29-1	TRBJ1-2	.	TRBD1	14	CSAEGKGQGNGYTF	TGCAGCGCTGAAGGAAAGGGACAGGGTAATGGCTACACCTTC
TRBV29-1	TRBJ1-5	.	TRBD1	16	CSVSVAGTGGGQPQHF	TGCAGCGTTTCAGTAGCCGGGACAGGGGGAGGCCAGCCCCAGCATTTT
TRBV18	TRBJ1-1	once	.	16	CASSKISNTVNTEAFF	TGTGCCAGCTCAAAGATCTCGAACACCGTGAACACTGAAGCTTTCTTT
TRBV25-1	TRBJ2-2	.	TRBD2	17	CASSESISASGTGELFF	TGTGCCAGCAGTGAATCTATTTCAGCTAGCGGCACCGGGGAGCTGTTTTTT
TRBV7-2	TRBJ2-7	.	.	15	CASSLGFLAGNEQYF	TGTGCCAGCAGCTTAGGATTTCTGGCCGGGAACGAGCAGTACTTC
TRBV30	TRBJ2-5	.	TRBD2	17	CAWSPLLAGGRQETQYF	TGTGCCTGGAGTCCTCTACTAGCGGGGGGGCGTCAAGAGACCCAGTACTTC
TRBV28	TRBJ1-4	.	TRBD1	15	CASSRTGATNEKLFF	TGTGCCAGCAGTCGAACAGGGGCAACTAATGAAAAACTGTTTTTT
TRBV6-5	TRBJ1-1	.	TRBD1	13	CASRGTGEAEAFF	TGTGCCAGCAGGGGGACAGGGGAGGCTGAAGCTTTCTTT
TRBV28	TRBJ2-7	.	TRBD1	15	CASSLYRDSSYEQYF	TGTGCCAGCAGTCTATACCGGGACAGCTCCTACGAGCAGTACTTC
TRBV19	TRBJ2-6	.	.	14	CASSEGAGANVLTF	TGTGCCAGTAGCGAGGGCGCAGGGGCCAACGTCCTGACTTTC
TRBV19	TRBJ2-5	.	TRBD1	14	CASSITGVQETQYF	TGTGCCAGTAGTATTACAGGGGTCCAAGAGACCCAGTACTTC
TRBV7-9	TRBJ1-1	.	TRBD1	15	CASSPRQGAGTEAFF	TGTGCCAGCAGCCCTCGACAGGGGGCTGGCACTGAAGCTTTCTTT
TRBV6-5	TRBJ1-2	.	TRBD1	14	CASSWGQGPYGYTF	TGTGCCAGCAGTTGGGGACAGGGACCCTATGGCTACACCTTC
TRBV29-1	TRBJ1-4	.	TRBD1	12	CSVEVGGQGLFF	TGCAGCGTTGAAGTAGGAGGACAGGGGTTGTTTTTT
TRBV10-3	TRBJ1-5	few	TRBD1	15	CAISEGTASNQPQHF	TGTGCCATCAGTGAAGGGACAGCCTCCAATCAGCCCCAGCATTTT
TRBV12-3/TRBV12-4	TRBJ2-2	.	.	13	CATSRSNTGELFF	TGTGCCACCTCGAGGTCGAACACCGGGGAGCTGTTTTTT